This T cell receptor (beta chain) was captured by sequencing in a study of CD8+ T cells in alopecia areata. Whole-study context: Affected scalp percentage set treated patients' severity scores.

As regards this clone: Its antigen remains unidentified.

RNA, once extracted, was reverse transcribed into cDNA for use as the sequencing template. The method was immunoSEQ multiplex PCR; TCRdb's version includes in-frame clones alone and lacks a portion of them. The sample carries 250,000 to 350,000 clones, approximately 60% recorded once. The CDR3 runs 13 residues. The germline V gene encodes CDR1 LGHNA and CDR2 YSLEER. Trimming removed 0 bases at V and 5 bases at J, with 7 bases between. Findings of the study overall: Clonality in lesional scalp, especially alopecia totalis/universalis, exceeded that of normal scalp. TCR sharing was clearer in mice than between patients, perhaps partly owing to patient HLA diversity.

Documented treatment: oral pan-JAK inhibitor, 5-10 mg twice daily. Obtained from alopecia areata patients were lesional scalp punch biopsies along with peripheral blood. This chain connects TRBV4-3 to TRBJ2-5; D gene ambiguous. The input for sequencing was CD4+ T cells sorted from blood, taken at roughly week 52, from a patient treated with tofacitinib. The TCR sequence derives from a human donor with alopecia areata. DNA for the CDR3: TGCGCCAGCAGCCAAGATCGCTGGGAGACCCAGTACTTC. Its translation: CASSQDRWETQYF.